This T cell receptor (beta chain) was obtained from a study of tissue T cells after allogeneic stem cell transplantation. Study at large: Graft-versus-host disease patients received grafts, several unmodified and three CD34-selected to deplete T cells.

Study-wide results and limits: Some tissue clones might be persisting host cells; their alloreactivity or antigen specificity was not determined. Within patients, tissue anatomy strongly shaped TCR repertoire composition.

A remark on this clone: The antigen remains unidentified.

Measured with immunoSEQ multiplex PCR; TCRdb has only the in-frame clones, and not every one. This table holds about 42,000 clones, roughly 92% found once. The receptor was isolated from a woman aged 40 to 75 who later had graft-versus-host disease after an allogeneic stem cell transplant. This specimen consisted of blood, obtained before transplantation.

CDR3 region: CASGPTGSYNEQFF. CDR3 bases: TGTGCCAGCGGACCGACCGGCTCCTACAATGAGCAGTTCTTC. The chain links TRBV7-9 to TRBJ2-1; D uncertain. CDR1 is SEHNR and CDR2 is FQNEAQ in the germline V gene (reference sequence). The CDR3 totals 14 residues. V lost 8 bases and J 0 bases, leaving 11 bases between the germline ends.